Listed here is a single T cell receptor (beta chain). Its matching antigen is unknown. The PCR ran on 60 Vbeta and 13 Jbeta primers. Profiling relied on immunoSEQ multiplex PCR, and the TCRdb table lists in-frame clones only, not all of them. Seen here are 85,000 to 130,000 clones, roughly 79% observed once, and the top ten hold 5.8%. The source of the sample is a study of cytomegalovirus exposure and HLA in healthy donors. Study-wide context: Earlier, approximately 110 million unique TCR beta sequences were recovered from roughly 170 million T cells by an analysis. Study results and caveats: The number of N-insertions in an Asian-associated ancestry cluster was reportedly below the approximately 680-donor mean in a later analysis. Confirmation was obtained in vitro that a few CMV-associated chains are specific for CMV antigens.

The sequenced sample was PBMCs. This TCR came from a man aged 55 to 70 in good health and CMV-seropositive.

CDR3 sequence reads: CASSFLTQTDTQYF. The CDR3 DNA is TGCGCCAGCAGCTTTCTAACACAGACAGATACGCAGTATTTT. The chain couples TRBV5-1 to TRBJ2-3; D is unresolved. The ends were cut back, 2 bases at V and 3 bases at J, with 10 bases in the middle. Germline CDR1 reads SGHRS; CDR2 reads YFSETQ. CDR3 length equals 14 residues.